This entry lists 28 T cell receptor beta chains sequenced from one sample in a study of cytomegalovirus exposure and HLA in healthy donors. PCR used 60 Vbeta primers and 13 Jbeta primers. TCRdb keeps only in-frame clones here, not all; method: immunoSEQ multiplex PCR. The sample consists of about 150,000 clones, 75% to 85% of them appearing once. Specimen: PBMCs. Source of these receptors: a young man in good health and CMV-seropositive.

The gene calls are TRBV28 and TRBJ1-4; tentative D call: TRBD1 (6 bases). Germline CDR1 and CDR2: MDHEN and SYDVKM. There are 14 residues in the CDR3. V dropped 3 bases and J dropped 6 bases, with 11 bases sitting between them. The CDR3 here is CASSFRGEDEKLFF. The CDR3 DNA follows: TGTGCCAGCAGTTTCAGGGGAGAGGATGAAAAACTGTTTTTT.

The chain is built from TRBV21-1 and TRBJ1-1; TRBD1 is the table's D call, not checked against the DNA. TRBV21-1 is listed as a pseudogene. The CDR3 sequence is 13 residues long. The CDR3 is CASALTGIPEAFF. The CDR3 DNA reads TGTGCCAGCGCACTGACAGGGATTCCTGAAGCTTTCTTT.

J is TRBJ2-7 and V is TRBV27; 15 nucleotides align to TRBD2. Germline V gives CDR1 MNHEY, CDR2 SMNVEV (reference sequence). CDR3 length: 16 amino acids. The ends lost 4 bases at V and 6 bases at J; junction bases unmatched: 7. CDR3: CASSSGLAGGLGEQYF. DNA of the CDR3: TGTGCCAGCAGTTCGGGACTAGCGGGAGGCCTCGGCGAGCAGTACTTC.

This chain joins TRBV18 and TRBJ2-3, with 12 nucleotides matching TRBD2. Trimming at V came to 5 bases and at J to 1 base, leaving 4 bases not matched to a gene. This CDR3 is built from 16 residues. In germline, CDR1 is KGHSH, CDR2 LQKENI. CDR3 in amino acids: CASSTSSGGGTDTQYF. DNA for the CDR3: TGTGCCAGCTCAACCTCTAGCGGGGGGGGCACAGATACGCAGTATTTT.

This chain uses TRBV5-1 with TRBJ2-7; 9 bases are shared with TRBD2. The length of the CDR3 is 17 residues. Germline CDR1 reads SGHRS; CDR2 reads YFSETQ. The V and J ends lost 0 bases and 0 bases, in that order; junction bases with no gene match: 7. The CDR3 nucleotides read TGCGCCAGCAGCTTGGCTCCAGCGGGAGGATTCTCCTACGAGCAGTACTTC. Protein sequence: CASSLAPAGGFSYEQYF. Filled out from reference TRBV5-1 and TRBJ2-7, the complete variable domain reads KAGVTQTPRYLIKTRGQQVTLSCSPISGHRSVSWYQQTPGQGLQFLFEYFSETQRNKGNFPGRFSGRQFSNSRSEMNVSTLELGDSALYLCASSLAPAGGFSYEQYFGPGTRLTVT.

This chain links TRBV27 with TRBJ1-1; D remains unclear. Between the trimmed V and J ends, which lost 3 bases and 6 bases, there was a span of 14 bases. The CDR3 is 14 residues long. Looked up from germline, CDR1 is MNHEY and CDR2 is SMNVEV (reference sequence). The CDR3 loop is CASSFRPVEAEAFF. The CDR3 coding sequence is TGTGCCAGCAGTTTCCGCCCGGTCGAGGCTGAAGCTTTCTTT.

This clone was observed a few times. V and J are TRBV28 and TRBJ1-2; 9 positions agree with TRBD1. The CDR3 totals 13 residues. Germline CDR1 and CDR2: MDHEN and SYDVKM. Trimming at V came to 4 bases and at J to 8 bases, leaving 5 bases not matched to a gene. CDR3: CASSSGQGSGYTF. As DNA, the CDR3 is TGTGCCAGCAGTTCCGGACAGGGGTCCGGCTACACCTTC.

The chain uses TRBV5-6 and TRBJ2-7; D is perhaps TRBD1 (6 bases). Per germline, CDR1 SGHDT and CDR2 YYEEEE. Trimming left V 0 bases short and J 7 bases short, with 17 bases between. The CDR3 has 15 amino acids. This CDR3 is CASSLGTVSLLEQYF. The CDR3, as DNA: TGTGCCAGCAGCTTGGGGACAGTTTCGCTCCTGGAGCAGTACTTC.

J is TRBJ1-1 and V is TRBV19; D is perhaps TRBD1 (5 bases). Germline CDR1 LNHDA, CDR2 SQIVND (reference sequence). This CDR3 has 19 amino acids. V shed 7 bases and J shed 6 bases, with 33 bases lying between them. The CDR3 DNA reads TGTGCCAGTAATCCTTTTCTGAGGGAGGACAACACCCCCGGGGCTGAAGCTTTCTTT. This translates into CASNPFLREDNTPGAEAFF.

The J gene is TRBJ2-1, the V gene TRBV21-1; the listed D gene, TRBD1, was not tested against the DNA. TRBV21-1 is described as a pseudogene. The CDR3 is made up of 17 amino acids. This CDR3 reads CASHKGPGDIFYNEQFF. The CDR3 DNA sequence: TGTGCCAGCCACAAGGGGCCCGGGGACATATTCTACAATGAGCAGTTCTTC.

The gene calls are TRBV4-2 and TRBJ2-2; 8 positions match TRBD2. This CDR3 comprises 17 residues. V shed 0 bases, J shed 4 bases, and the junction held 7 bases outside the gene matches. Per germline, CDR1 LGHNA and CDR2 YNFKEQ. The DNA of the CDR3 is TGTGCCAGCAGCCAAGAGCCGGGGGGGCCGGGCACCGGGGAGCTGTTTTTT. It is translated as CASSQEPGGPGTGELFF.

The J gene is TRBJ1-5, the V gene TRBV7-3; 8 positions match TRBD1. V lost 0 bases and J lost 2; bases outside the gene matches: 9. CDR1 is SGHTA, CDR2 FQGTGA, per germline. The CDR3 sequence is 18 residues long. The CDR3 DNA reads as TGTGCCAGCAGCTTAACGGACAGGGCGGCCGGGGGCAATCAGCCCCAGCATTTT. Translating gives CASSLTDRAAGGNQPQHF.

The chain joins TRBV18 to TRBJ1-2; D is possibly TRBD1 (5 bases). This CDR3 contains 12 residues. Germline V gene data show CDR1 as KGHSH and CDR2 as LQKENI. Deletions cut 5 bases from V and 14 bases from J, with 18 bases between. The CDR3 bases are TGTGCCAGCTCAGCCCGGGACTCCATGCGGACCTTC. Encoded protein: CASSARDSMRTF.

The chain employs TRBV5-6 and TRBJ1-1; tentative D call: TRBD1 (6 bases). The CDR3 spans 12 residues. Trimming removed 3 bases at V and 7 bases at J, with 10 bases between. The germline CDR1 and CDR2 sequences are SGHDT and YYEEEE. The CDR3 loop is CASSSARGEAFF. Here the CDR3 DNA reads TGTGCCAGCAGCTCGGCCAGGGGTGAAGCTTTCTTT. The full variable domain, completed using reference TRBV5-6 and TRBJ1-1, is DAGVTQSPTHLIKTRGQQVTLRCSPKSGHDTVSWYQQALGQGPQFIFQYYEEEERQRGNFPDRFSGHQFPNYSSELNVNALLLGDSALYLCASSSARGEAFFGQGTRLTVV.

About this clone itself: At one end the junction does not follow the germline gene, possibly because of a read error. The V call is TRBV2, the J call TRBJ2-5; D is unclear. CDR1 SNHLY and CDR2 FYNNEI come from the germline V gene. The length of the CDR3 is 13 residues. CDR3 loop: CANSPASQETQYF. DNA for the CDR3: TGTGCCAACAGTCCCGCCAGCCAAGAGACCCAGTACTTC. Supplemented by reference TRBV2 and TRBJ2-5, the full variable domain reads EPEVTQTPSHQVTQMGQEVILRCVPISNHLYFYWYRQILGQKVEFLVSFYNNEISEKSEIFDDQFSVERPDGSNFTLKIRSTKLEDSAMYFCANSPASQETQYFGPGTRLLVL.

J is TRBJ2-1 and V is TRBV4-1; perhaps TRBD2 as D (6 bases). The ends were cut back, 0 bases at V and 5 bases at J, with 17 bases in the middle. This CDR3 is 17 amino acids long. CDR1 and CDR2 from the germline V gene are MGHRA and YSYEKL. CDR3: CASSQEGGAVGDNEQFF. The DNA for the CDR3 is TGCGCCAGCAGCCAAGAAGGAGGGGCCGTCGGCGACAATGAGCAGTTCTTC.

The genes are TRBV10-1 and TRBJ1-5, with unresolved D. Trimming took 7 bases from V and 2 from J, leaving 24 bases between them. This CDR3 spans 18 amino acids. Germline V gives CDR1 WNHNN, CDR2 SYGVQD (reference sequence). The CDR3, as DNA: TGCGCCAGCACACCGCGTGAGACACCTGAAGTGGGCAATCAGCCCCAGCATTTT. It translates to CASTPRETPEVGNQPQHF.

This chain joins TRBV6-5 and TRBJ2-7, with TRBD1 matching 9 bases. V was pared by 6 bases and J by 3 bases, with 9 bases of the junction left unmatched. Germline V gene lookup returns CDR1 MNHEY and CDR2 SVGAGI. The CDR3 has 15 residues. The CDR3 protein is CASSAPGQGIYEQYF. The CDR3, as DNA: TGTGCCAGCAGCGCACCGGGACAGGGTATCTACGAGCAGTACTTC.

The J gene is TRBJ1-3, the V gene TRBV7-7, with D perhaps matching TRBD1 (5 bases). In germline, CDR1 is SSHAT, CDR2 FNYEAQ (reference sequence). Trimming removed 5 bases at V and 3 bases at J, with 11 bases between. This CDR3 is built from 14 residues. CDR3 coding DNA: TGTGCCAGCAGCCCGAGCGACAGTGGAAACACCATATATTTT. Protein: CASSPSDSGNTIYF.

This clone has more than one count but fewer than ten. This rearrangement joins TRBV6-5 to TRBJ2-1; 8 nucleotides line up with TRBD2. The CDR3 is made up of 16 amino acids. The germline CDR1 and CDR2 sequences are MNHEY and SVGAGI. Trimming at V came to 2 bases and at J to 4 bases, leaving 7 bases not matched to a gene. The CDR3 DNA reads as TGTGCCAGCAGTTACGGTTGGGTAGCGGGATACAATGAGCAGTTCTTC. Protein: CASSYGWVAGYNEQFF.

This clone was recorded only once. The junction differs from germline at one of its ends, possibly a read error. This rearrangement joins TRBV14 to TRBJ1-2, with D hard to call. Looked up from germline, CDR1 is SGHDN and CDR2 is FVKESK. This CDR3 has 12 residues. This CDR3 reads CASSQGGDGRTF. For the CDR3, the DNA is TGTGCCAGCAGCCAAGGGGGAGACGGCCGGACGTTT.

V gene TRBV4-3 combines with J gene TRBJ2-2, with 9 nucleotides matching TRBD1. V lost 0 bases to trimming and J lost 8 bases; unmatched junction nucleotides: 10. Germline V lookup: CDR1 LGHNA, CDR2 YSLEER. This CDR3 has 17 residues. The CDR3 region has the DNA TGCGCCAGCAGCCAAGATCCGGGACAGGGAGTTTTGGGGGAGCTGTTTTTT. Translating it yields CASSQDPGQGVLGELFF.

This chain uses TRBV5-1 with TRBJ2-5; D possibly corresponds to TRBD2 (6 bases). The CDR3 is 15 amino acids. Germline CDR1 reads SGHRS; CDR2 reads YFSETQ. Trimming stripped 3 bases from V and 5 bases from J, with 17 bases between. In DNA form, the CDR3 reads TGCGCCAGCAGCTCTGGACGGGGAGGTTTGGAGACCCAGTACTTC. Translation gives CASSSGRGGLETQYF.

This sequence joins TRBV19 and TRBJ1-3; D remains ambiguous. CDR3 length: 13 residues. Germline-derived CDR1 and CDR2 are LNHDA and SQIVND (reference sequence). Trimming pared 6 bases from V and 6 bases from J, leaving 12 bases between. CDR3 sequence (DNA): TGTGCCAGTAGGCTGTCGGGGATAAACACCATATATTTT. As protein: CASRLSGINTIYF.

The rearrangement joins TRBV5-1 to TRBJ2-5, with 9 bases matching TRBD1. With V trimmed by 9 bases and J by 4 bases, 7 bases remained unmatched. Per the germline V gene, CDR1 is SGHRS and CDR2 is YFSETQ. There are 13 residues in the CDR3. Here the CDR3 DNA reads TGCGCCACCTCACAGGGGGCAAGAGAGACCCAGTACTTC. Residues: CATSQGARETQYF.

This clone was counted a single time. Here the CDR3 reads CASSAGGLQNTGELFF. CDR3 nucleotide sequence: TGTGCCAGCAGCGCGGGGGGGCTACAGAACACCGGGGAGCTGTTTTTT. The V gene is TRBV9, the J gene TRBJ2-2, with 8 bases lining up with TRBD2. J was trimmed by 1 base and V by 3 bases; bases with no gene match: 5. The CDR3 is made up of 16 amino acids. Germline V lookup: CDR1 SGDLS, CDR2 YYNGEE. The full variable domain, its missing parts supplied by reference TRBV9 and TRBJ2-2, is DSGVTQTPKHLITATGQRVTLRCSPRSGDLSVYWYQQSLDQGLQFLIQYYNGEERAKGNILERFSAQQFPDLHSELNLSSLELGDSALYFCASSAGGLQNTGELFFGEGSRLTVL.

As DNA, the CDR3 is TGTGCCAGTAGAGGGACTAGCGGCCAGATAGGGGGCAATGAGCAGTTCTTC. This sequence encodes CASRGTSGQIGGNEQFF. The V and J genes are TRBV19 and TRBJ2-1; 11 bases fit TRBD2. V lost 6 bases to trimming and J lost 6 bases; unmatched junction nucleotides: 13. CDR3 length: 17 amino acids. Germline lookup yields CDR1 LNHDA and CDR2 SQIVND (reference sequence).

This clone appeared a single time. This chain connects TRBV6-6 to TRBJ2-5; D is ambiguous. Trimming stripped 6 bases from V and 2 bases from J, with 7 bases between. The CDR3 extends over 12 amino acids. From germline, CDR1 is MNHNY and CDR2 SVGAGI (reference sequence). CDR3 bases: TGTGCCAGCAGGGCGGAGCAAGAGACCCAGTACTTC. Its protein is CASRAEQETQYF.